This T cell receptor (beta chain) derives from a study of cytomegalovirus exposure and HLA in healthy donors. The PCR was carried out with 60 Vbeta primers and 13 Jbeta primers. Repertoires were generated with immunoSEQ multiplex PCR, while TCRdb's copy carries only in-frame clones and drops some. The sample holds around 280,000 clones; around nine tenths are singletons and the top ten take less than 2.5%. CDR3 length equals 13 residues. Germline loops: CDR1 SGHTA, CDR2 FQGTGA. Trimming cost V 0 bases and J 2 bases, with 4 bases left between them. The source is a woman under 30 in good health and CMV-seronegative. Specimen: PBMCs. The chain carries TRBV7-3 and TRBJ1-1, with D unclear. The CDR3 nucleotides read TGTGCCAGCAGCTTAACCCATAACACTGAAGCTTTCTTT. As protein: CASSLTHNTEAFF.